These 2 T cell receptor beta chains came from one sample sequenced in a study. Via MiXCR, TCRdb re-called the 5' RACE reads, giving one row per CDR3 protein. The sample holds about 57,000 distinct CDR3 sequences, roughly 28% seen once. The specimen sequenced was tumor-infiltrating memory CD4+ T cells sorted from the breast tumor. Subset: memory CD4+ T cells, CD4+CD45RO+CD25-. The receptor set was obtained from a female donor with breast cancer.

This clonotype was seen just once. The chain is built from TRBV4-2 and TRBJ1-3, with 9 bases aligning to TRBD1. This CDR3 region has 16 residues. V shed 1 base, J shed 0 bases, and the junction held 1 base outside the gene matches. Germline V gives CDR1 LGHNA, CDR2 YNFKEQ. The CDR3: CASSQVGQGSGNTIYF. CDR3 nucleotide sequence: TGTGCCAGCAGCCAAGTGGGACAGGGCTCTGGAAACACCATATATTTT.

As concerns this clonotype: Being one base from a much bigger clone, this may be a read error. This rearrangement joins TRBV6-5 to TRBJ1-5; unclear D gene. Germline CDR1 is MNHEY and CDR2 is SVGAGI. CDR3 size: 15 residues. DNA of the CDR3: TGTGCCGGCAGAATGAGCGGTTGGGACAATCAGCCCCAGCATTTT. Translating it yields CAGRMSGWDNQPQHF.